The 12 T cell receptor beta chains in this list originate from one sample, sequenced in a study of cytomegalovirus exposure and HLA in healthy donors. Amplification used 60 Vbeta primers and 13 Jbeta primers. Data came from immunoSEQ multiplex PCR; TCRdb stores just in-frame clones and leaves some out. The table lists roughly 140,000 clones, 60% to 80% of them singletons. The sequenced sample consisted of PBMCs. These receptor sequences come from a male donor in good health and CMV-seronegative.

This rearrangement joins TRBV15 to TRBJ1-6; the D gene is possibly TRBD1 (5 bases). V was clipped by 0 bases and J by 0 bases, with 9 bases between them. CDR1 is LNHNV and CDR2 is YYDKDF in the germline V gene (reference sequence). CDR3 length equals 17 residues. CDR3 in amino acids: CATSRDRASSYNSPLHF. The CDR3 DNA reads as TGTGCCACCAGCAGAGACAGGGCCAGCTCCTATAATTCACCCCTCCACTTT.

The CDR3 nucleotides are TGTGCCAGTAGTATGGGGCAGGGCGGATCGGCTGCGCAGTTCTTC. As protein: CASSMGQGGSAAQFF. The chain carries TRBV19 and TRBJ2-1; D is perhaps TRBD1 (5 bases). The germline CDR1 and CDR2 sequences are LNHDA and SQIVND (reference sequence). V lost 3 bases, J lost 12 bases, and 21 bases lay in between. The CDR3 runs 15 residues.

This clone was seen just once. Mismatch with germline at one junction end may stem from a read error. The rearrangement links TRBV7-9 to TRBJ1-5; perhaps TRBD1 as D (5 bases). The CDR3 runs 15 residues. Germline assignment: CDR1 SEHNR and CDR2 FQNEAQ (reference sequence). The CDR3 region is CSSSLDGGDYQPQHF. In DNA, the CDR3 is TGTTCCAGCAGCTTAGATGGGGGGGATTATCAGCCCCAGCATTTT. The complete variable domain, with remaining parts taken from reference TRBV7-9 and TRBJ1-5, reads DTGVSQNPRHKITKRGQNVTFRCDPISEHNRLYWYRQTLGQGPEFLTYFQNEAQLEKSRLLSDRFSAERPKGSFSTLEIQRTEQGDSAMYLCSSSLDGGDYQPQHFGDGTRLSIL.

The J gene is TRBJ2-1, the V gene TRBV15; 9 positions match TRBD2. Germline V gene sequence: CDR1 LNHNV, CDR2 YYDKDF (reference sequence). Trimming cost V 2 bases and J 2 bases; bases outside gene matches: 7. CDR3 length equals 17 residues. In DNA form, the CDR3 reads TGTGCCACCAGCAGAACGGTAGCGGGAGAACCCTACAATGAGCAGTTCTTC. It specifies CATSRTVAGEPYNEQFF.

This clone was counted a single time. The V call is TRBV6-5, the J call TRBJ2-1; D is ambiguous. Trimming cost V 2 bases and J 5 bases, with 7 bases left between them. Germline values: CDR1 MNHEY, CDR2 SVGAGI. This CDR3 is 13 amino acids long. CDR3 region: CASSYGEDNEQFF. CDR3 DNA sequence: TGTGCCAGCAGTTACGGAGAGGACAATGAGCAGTTCTTC.

In its sample, this clone was seen a few times. The rearrangement links TRBV2 to TRBJ1-2; D unresolved. The germline V and J ends were trimmed by 8 bases and 7 bases, with 14 bases remaining between them. CDR3 length: 12 amino acids. Per the germline V gene, CDR1 is SNHLY and CDR2 is FYNNEI. Written as DNA, the CDR3 is TGTGCCAGCGTGAGGGAATTGGGTGGCTACACCTTC. Its protein is CASVRELGGYTF.

This sequence joins TRBV7-2 and TRBJ1-2; D gene ambiguous. Trimming took off 5 bases at V and 2 bases at J, with 9 bases between the two ends. Germline CDR1 SGHTA, CDR2 FQGNSA. This CDR3 has 13 amino acids. The CDR3 spells CASSQQLNYGYTF. CDR3 DNA sequence: TGTGCCAGCAGCCAACAGCTAAACTATGGCTACACCTTC.

The chain links TRBV7-2 to TRBJ2-5; 8 nucleotides agree with TRBD2. Per germline, CDR1 SGHTA and CDR2 FQGNSA. V dropped 5 bases and J dropped 5; count of bases not matched to a gene: 10. The CDR3 is 15 residues long. This chain's CDR3 is CASSPRTGGVETQYF. Here the CDR3 DNA reads TGTGCCAGCAGCCCAAGGACCGGGGGGGTGGAGACCCAGTACTTC.

CDR3 nucleotide sequence: TGCAGCGCCCGGGGGGCGGGAGGAAAGTACGAGCAGTACTTC. Residues: CSARGAGGKYEQYF. The chain couples TRBV29-1 to TRBJ2-7; 8 bases are shared with TRBD2. CDR3 size: 14 residues. V lost 7 bases and J lost 4; bases outside the gene matches: 12. CDR1 and CDR2 from the germline V gene are SQVTM and ANQGSEA.

Here the CDR3 reads CASSPSGTAYNEQFF. The CDR3 region has the DNA TGTGCCAGCAGCCCATCTGGCACAGCCTACAATGAGCAGTTCTTC. The genes are TRBV9 and TRBJ2-1; D remains unclear. The CDR3 has 15 residues. CDR1 and CDR2 (germline): SGDLS, YYNGEE. V was pared by 4 bases and J by 2 bases, with 13 bases between.

The chain has TRBV7-6 and TRBJ2-1; 7 bases fit TRBD1. Looked up from germline, CDR1 is SGHVS and CDR2 is FNYEAQ. CDR3 length: 12 amino acids. After removal of 4 bases from V and 6 bases from J, the junction contained 0 bases not matched to a gene. The CDR3 sequence is CASSYRGNEQFF. CDR3 nucleotide sequence: TGTGCCAGCAGCTACAGGGGCAATGAGCAGTTCTTC.

The rearrangement links TRBV7-5 to TRBJ2-7; TRBD2, the D gene given by the table, was not confirmed from the DNA. TRBV7-5 is termed a pseudogene. This CDR3 has 15 amino acids. In nucleotides, the CDR3 is TGTGCCAGAAGCCGCGGGGGAGAAAGGCGCTACGAGCAGTACTTC. This encodes CARSRGGERRYEQYF.